Listed here are 17 T cell receptor beta chains from one sample, sequenced in a study of Graves' ophthalmopathy and Graves' hyperthyroidism. The sequenced template was RNA, covering the TCR beta CDR3 region. The first-round RT-PCR employed HTBI primers together with the Qiagen OneStep RT-PCR kit. A multiplex PCR was then performed as the second round. TCRdb independently ran MiXCR on the multiplex PCR reads; one entry per CDR3 protein. The data show 150,000 to 200,000 distinct CDR3 sequences, 30% to 45% seen once. The sequenced sample consisted of peripheral blood. These receptors came from a woman aged 40 to 55 with Graves' ophthalmopathy.

The CDR3 spells CASSYSNAGAYEQYF. In DNA, the CDR3 is TGTGCCAGCAGTTACTCTAACGCGGGGGCCTACGAGCAGTACTTC. The chain carries TRBV6-2 or TRBV6-3 and TRBJ2-7; 7 nucleotides line up with TRBD2. The germline V gene encodes CDR1 MNHEY and CDR2 SVGEGT. The ends lost 0 bases at V and 2 bases at J; junction bases unmatched: 4. CDR3 length: 15 amino acids.

This clonotype showed up many times. CDR3 sequence reads: CSATTGAPGNTIYF. DNA of the CDR3: TGCAGTGCTACCACCGGGGCGCCTGGAAACACCATATATTTT. The V and J genes are TRBV20-1 and TRBJ1-3, with D possibly being TRBD1 (5 bases). V dropped 4 bases and J dropped 2 bases, with 12 bases sitting between them. The CDR3 has 14 residues. CDR1 and CDR2 from the germline V gene are DFQATT and SNEGSKA (reference sequence).

This clonotype was found many times. V gene TRBV28 combines with J gene TRBJ1-1; TRBD1 matches at 9 bases. The germline V gene encodes CDR1 MDHEN and CDR2 SYDVKM. With V trimmed by 6 bases and J by 1 base, 15 bases remained unmatched. The CDR3 runs to 18 residues. CDR3 sequence (DNA): TGTGCCAGCAGCCTTACGTCCCGGGACAGGGTTCGGAACACTGAAGCTTTCTTT. Protein product: CASSLTSRDRVRNTEAFF. Together with reference TRBV28 and TRBJ1-1, the CDR3 gives the full variable domain: DVKVTQSSRYLVKRTGEKVFLECVQDMDHENMFWYRQDPGLGLRLIYFSYDVKMKEKGDIPEGYSVSREKKERFSLILESASTNQTSMYLCASSLTSRDRVRNTEAFFGQGTRLTVV.

V and J are TRBV28 and TRBJ2-7, with D possibly being TRBD1 (6 bases). V lost 8 bases and J 0 bases, leaving 11 bases between the germline ends. The CDR3 is 13 residues long. The germline V gene has CDR1 MDHEN and CDR2 SYDVKM. The CDR3 spells CASVDRISYEQYF. The CDR3 DNA reads TGTGCCAGCGTAGACAGGATCTCCTACGAGCAGTACTTC.

The V gene is TRBV2, the J gene TRBJ2-2, with 9 bases aligning to TRBD1. This CDR3 comprises 15 residues. The V gene end was trimmed by 6 bases and the J gene end by 7 bases; junction bases not matched to a gene: 9. From germline, CDR1 is SNHLY and CDR2 FYNNEI. In nucleotides, the CDR3 is TGTGCCAGCAGGGATACAGGGGGCTATGACGGGGAGCTGTTTTTT. This sequence encodes CASRDTGGYDGELFF.

This clonotype showed up many times. This chain connects TRBV6-5 to TRBJ1-1; D is possibly TRBD1 (6 bases). V lost 6 bases, J lost 3 bases, and 11 bases lay in between. This CDR3 contains 13 residues. Per germline, CDR1 MNHEY and CDR2 SVGAGI. This CDR3 is CASSRGFDTEAFF. CDR3 in DNA: TGTGCCAGCAGCAGGGGTTTCGACACTGAAGCTTTCTTT.

This clonotype has a single count. This chain uses TRBV12-3 or TRBV12-4 with TRBJ1-4; D perhaps matches TRBD1 (5 bases). This CDR3 has 15 amino acids. V lost 4 bases and J 4 bases, leaving 13 bases between the germline ends. CDR3 DNA: TGTGCCAGCAGTTCAACGACAGAGTTTAATGAAAAACTGTTTTTT. This gives the protein CASSSTTEFNEKLFF.

This clonotype was found many times. V usage is TRBV20-1 and J usage is TRBJ2-3; TRBD1 agrees at 10 bases. V lost 5 bases to trimming and J lost 4 bases; unmatched junction nucleotides: 6. The CDR3 spans 14 residues. Germline values: CDR1 DFQATT, CDR2 SNEGSKA (reference sequence). CDR3 in DNA: TGCAGTGCTTTCGACAGGGGGCGTGCAGATACGCAGTATTTT. Protein sequence: CSAFDRGRADTQYF.

DNA of the CDR3: TGTGCCACCTCGTGGGGGGCCGACAGGGGGAACCAAGAGACCCAGTACTTC. It is translated as CATSWGADRGNQETQYF. This rearrangement joins TRBV19 to TRBJ2-5; 9 nucleotides agree with TRBD1. J was trimmed by 0 bases and V by 10 bases; bases with no gene match: 15. The CDR3 spans 17 residues. CDR1 LNHDA and CDR2 SQIVND come from the germline V gene (reference sequence).

This clonotype was recorded many times. The chain carries TRBV16 and TRBJ2-7; D remains ambiguous. Trimming took off 2 bases at V and 8 bases at J, with 13 bases between the two ends. Germline V lookup: CDR1 KGHSY, CDR2 FQNENV. This CDR3 is built from 13 residues. This CDR3 reads CASSQNRAAKQYF. The CDR3 bases are TGTGCCAGCAGCCAAAATCGTGCAGCGAAGCAGTACTTC. Variable domain in full (rest from reference TRBV16 and TRBJ2-7): GEEVAQTPKHLVRGEGQKAKLYCAPIKGHSYVFWYQQVLKNEFKFLISFQNENVFDETGMPKERFSAKCLPNSPCSLEIQATKLEDSAVYFCASSQNRAAKQYFGPGTRLTVT.

This clonotype was counted at least ten times. This sequence joins TRBV20-1 and TRBJ1-2; unclear D gene. The CDR3 sequence is 12 residues long. The germline V gene encodes CDR1 DFQATT and CDR2 SNEGSKA (reference sequence). V was cut by 2 bases and J by 8 bases, with 12 bases left in between. The CDR3 spells CSARPSLGGYTF. DNA of the CDR3: TGCAGTGCTAGACCCTCACTTGGCGGCTACACCTTC.

With respect to this clonotype: Mismatch with germline at one junction end may stem from a read error. This rearrangement joins TRBV28 to TRBJ2-7; TRBD2 is a possible D gene (6 bases). Germline V lookup: CDR1 MDHEN, CDR2 SYDVKM. CDR3 length: 13 amino acids. CDR3 amino acids: CASGLRESDERYF. CDR3 coding DNA: TGTGCCAGCGGCCTTCGGGAGTCCGACGAGCGGTACTTC. Using reference TRBV28 and TRBJ2-7 for the parts outside the CDR3, the full variable domain is DVKVTQSSRYLVKRTGEKVFLECVQDMDHENMFWYRQDPGLGLRLIYFSYDVKMKEKGDIPEGYSVSREKKERFSLILESASTNQTSMYLCASGLRESDERYFGPGTRLTVT.

The CDR3, as DNA: TGTGCCAGCAGTTACTCCCGACGGACAGGGCTAGAGGCTCCGGGAGAGACCCAGTACTTC. Translated, it gives CASSYSRRTGLEAPGETQYF. V usage is TRBV6-2 or TRBV6-3 and J usage is TRBJ2-5; 8 nucleotides agree with TRBD1. The CDR3 contains 20 residues. Germline V gene sequence: CDR1 MNHEY, CDR2 SVGEGT. With 0 bases clipped from V and 4 bases from J, the junction kept 19 bases outside the gene matches.

At least ten counts were recorded for this clonotype. The chain joins TRBV27 to TRBJ1-6; tentative D call: TRBD1 (5 bases). V lost 3 bases and J 2 bases, leaving 8 bases between the germline ends. Germline CDR1 is MNHEY and CDR2 is SMNVEV (reference sequence). The CDR3 sequence is 15 residues long. CDR3 protein: CASSFARAYNSPLHF. The CDR3 DNA follows: TGTGCCAGCAGTTTTGCCAGGGCCTATAATTCACCCCTCCACTTT.

This clonotype has ten or more counts. This sequence joins TRBV12-3 or TRBV12-4 and TRBJ1-1; D remains ambiguous. V was pared by 3 bases and J by 5 bases, with 13 bases between. There are 14 residues in the CDR3. The chain's CDR3 is CASSLDPPGTEAFF. DNA for the CDR3: TGTGCCAGCAGTTTGGACCCACCTGGGACTGAAGCTTTCTTT.

This clonotype was detected a few times. This sequence joins TRBV27 and TRBJ2-7; a possible D gene is TRBD2 (5 bases). V lost 3 bases and J 7 bases, leaving 16 bases between the germline ends. The length of the CDR3 is 14 residues. Looked up from germline, CDR1 is MNHEY and CDR2 is SMNVEV (reference sequence). The CDR3: CASSFSDTAGEQYF. The DNA for the CDR3 is TGTGCCAGCAGTTTCAGCGACACGGCGGGTGAGCAGTACTTC.

This clonotype was observed many times. This chain connects TRBV7-3 to TRBJ2-1, with D unresolved. Germline V gene sequence: CDR1 SGHTA, CDR2 FQGTGA. The CDR3 consists of 14 residues. V gave up 3 bases and J gave up 10 bases, with 16 bases separating them. The CDR3 DNA is TGTGCCAGCAGCTTTGGCCCCTCCTCTACCGAGCAGTTCTTC. Its translation: CASSFGPSSTEQFF. Supplemented by reference TRBV7-3 and TRBJ2-1, the full variable domain reads GAGVSQTPSNKVTEKGKYVELRCDPISGHTALYWYRQSLGQGPEFLIYFQGTGAADDSGLPNDRFFAVRPEGSVSTLKIQRTERGDSAVYLCASSFGPSSTEQFFGPGTRLTVL.